What follows are 25 T cell receptor beta chains derived from one specimen sequenced in a study of T-cell reconstitution after alpha-beta-depleted transplantation in children (dated by TCRdb to 2016 to 2017). The treatment or condition label, read with the paper, signifies: allogeneic hematopoietic cell transplantation with graft depleted of TCRalphabeta T cells and CD19 B cells. Library method: PCR. Sequenced on an Illumina HiSeq 2500. TCR libraries were prepared with molecular barcoding, using unique molecular identifiers to normalize TCRbeta repertoire quantification. Starting from the raw public reads, TCRdb applied fastp trimming at Q25, assembled clones with MiXCR and retained in-frame beta chains. Rows with a matching CDR3 protein are joined into one entry that keeps the most common DNA and genes. The sample has fewer than 700,000 distinct CDR3 sequences on record, under 15% of them singletons. About 2% of the sample belongs to the ten largest clones.

The specimen was PBMCs, mostly from graft donor cells, collected 360 days after TCRalphabeta/CD19-depleted stem cell transplant. Receptors were obtained from a male patient younger than 18 who had a stem cell transplant for acute myeloid leukemia, so the T cells may come from the graft donor.

The table lists this clonotype with a few counts. The chain links TRBV28 to TRBJ2-7, with D possibly matching TRBD1 (6 bases). Looked up from germline, CDR1 is MDHEN and CDR2 is SYDVKM. The CDR3 is 13 residues long. The V end lost 7 bases, the J end lost 6 bases, and 16 bases lay between the germline ends. The CDR3 sequence is CASKEARGTEQYF. CDR3 sequence (DNA): TGTGCCAGCAAGGAAGCCAGGGGCACCGAGCAGTACTTC.

The chain has TRBV7-3 and TRBJ1-2, with D hard to call. V lost 11 bases and J lost 4, with 14 bases in between. There are 12 residues in the CDR3. CDR1 is SGHTA, CDR2 FQGTGA, per germline. The CDR3: CASGGIGYGYTF. The CDR3 DNA sequence: TGTGCCTCCGGAGGAATTGGCTATGGCTACACCTTC. Supplemented by reference TRBV7-3 and TRBJ1-2, the full variable domain reads GAGVSQTPSNKVTEKGKYVELRCDPISGHTALYWYRQSLGQGPEFLIYFQGTGAADDSGLPNDRFFAVRPEGSVSTLKIQRTERGDSAVYLCASGGIGYGYTFGSGTRLTVV.

The V and J genes are TRBV28 and TRBJ1-1; D is perhaps TRBD1 (5 bases). V dropped 7 bases and J dropped 5 bases, with 17 bases sitting between them. CDR3 size: 14 residues. Germline-derived CDR1 and CDR2 are MDHEN and SYDVKM. The CDR3 loop reads CASISGALGTEAFF. CDR3 sequence (DNA): TGTGCCAGCATCTCCGGGGCCTTGGGGACTGAAGCTTTCTTT.

This chain links TRBV5-1 with TRBJ2-3; TRBD2 matches at 7 bases. CDR3 size: 17 residues. Germline V gene sequence: CDR1 SGHRS, CDR2 YFSETQ. The V gene end was trimmed by 4 bases and the J gene end by 5 bases; junction bases not matched to a gene: 16. DNA of the CDR3: TGCGCCAGCAGCCCATTTCCTCCGGGAGGAGCGGTAGATACGCAGTATTTT. Protein sequence: CASSPFPPGGAVDTQYF. Complete variable domain (other parts from reference TRBV5-1 and TRBJ2-3): KAGVTQTPRYLIKTRGQQVTLSCSPISGHRSVSWYQQTPGQGLQFLFEYFSETQRNKGNFPGRFSGRQFSNSRSEMNVSTLELGDSALYLCASSPFPPGGAVDTQYFGPGTRLTVL.

The chain joins TRBV18 to TRBJ2-1; the D gene is possibly TRBD2 (6 bases). Germline values: CDR1 KGHSH, CDR2 LQKENI. There are 13 residues in the CDR3. The germline V and J ends were trimmed by 3 bases and 10 bases, with 13 bases remaining between them. CDR3: CASSPGLLGEQFF. The CDR3, as DNA: TGTGCCAGCTCACCGGGACTTTTAGGGGAGCAGTTCTTC. Variable domain in full (rest from reference TRBV18 and TRBJ2-1): NAGVMQNPRHLVRRRGQEARLRCSPMKGHSHVYWYRQLPEEGLKFMVYLQKENIIDESGMPKERFSAEFPKEGPSILRIQQVVRGDSAAYFCASSPGLLGEQFFGPGTRLTVL.

This clonotype appeared many times. CDR3 DNA: TGCGCCAGCAGCCAAGCGGCCAGGCAAGCGAACACCGGGGAGCTGTTTTTT. Protein sequence: CASSQAARQANTGELFF. The V and J genes are TRBV4-3 and TRBJ2-2, with unresolved D. The CDR3 consists of 17 residues. Trimming removed 1 base at V and 0 bases at J, with 12 bases between. The V gene's germline CDR1 is LGHNA and CDR2 YSLEER.

This clonotype was detected many times. The chain combines TRBV29-1 with TRBJ2-7; D might be TRBD2 (6 bases). This CDR3 is 15 amino acids long. Trimming took 5 bases from V and 0 from J, leaving 17 bases between them. Germline V gene lookup returns CDR1 SQVTM and CDR2 ANQGSEA. Written as DNA, the CDR3 is TGCAGCGTTTTGTGGGGGGTGGCAGCCTCCTACGAGCAGTACTTC. Protein: CSVLWGVAASYEQYF.

The rearrangement joins TRBV12-3 or TRBV12-4 to TRBJ2-6; D ambiguous. This CDR3 is 15 amino acids long. V was trimmed by 3 bases and J by 0 bases, leaving 6 bases between them. The CDR3 bases are TGTGCCAGCAGTTTTATAGCCTCTGGGGCCAACGTCCTGACTTTC. This sequence encodes CASSFIASGANVLTF.

The gene calls are TRBV28 and TRBJ2-5; 7 bases are a match to TRBD2. In germline, CDR1 is MDHEN, CDR2 SYDVKM. V dropped 6 bases and J dropped 4; count of bases not matched to a gene: 17. The CDR3 has 17 amino acids. The DNA of the CDR3 is TGTGCCAGCAGCTTCCGGACTAGTGGAAGCCTCTTAGAGACCCAGTACTTC. It is translated as CASSFRTSGSLLETQYF.

The sample holds a few counts of this clonotype. This rearrangement joins TRBV7-3 to TRBJ2-1; D tentatively fits TRBD1 or TRBD2 (5 bases each). Germline CDR1 SGHTA, CDR2 FQGTGA. The V end was cut by 2 bases, the J end by 9 bases, with 17 bases between. The CDR3 has 15 amino acids. The CDR3 spells CASSLGRGGTVEQFF. The DNA of the CDR3 is TGTGCCAGCAGCTTAGGCCGGGGCGGTACAGTTGAGCAGTTCTTC.

The chain couples TRBV7-2 to TRBJ1-2, with a tentative D call TRBD1 (6 bases). Germline CDR1 is SGHTA and CDR2 is FQGNSA. The CDR3 is 17 amino acids. The V end was cut by 0 bases, the J end by 0 bases, with 14 bases between. The CDR3: CASSLAPTGPANYGYTF. The CDR3 region has the DNA TGTGCCAGCAGCTTAGCCCCGACAGGCCCCGCTAACTATGGCTACACCTTC.

This clonotype is medium-sized. V is TRBV7-2 and J is TRBJ2-3; the match to TRBD1 covers 8 bases. The germline CDR1 and CDR2 sequences are SGHTA and FQGNSA. This CDR3 spans 16 amino acids. Unmatched junction bases numbered 10, after V lost 3 bases and J lost 5 bases. The CDR3 sequence: CASSFHLGQGEDTQYF. Written as DNA, the CDR3 is TGTGCCAGCAGCTTCCACCTTGGACAGGGCGAAGATACGCAGTATTTT.

This chain joins TRBV12-5 and TRBJ2-2; 7 bases are a match to TRBD2. V lost 2 bases and J lost 1; bases outside the gene matches: 7. From germline, CDR1 is LGHNT and CDR2 FRNRAP. The CDR3 is made up of 17 amino acids. The CDR3 nucleotides read TGTGCTAGTGGTTTGTCGTTAGCGGGCGTGAACACCGGGGAGCTGTTTTTT. Its protein product is CASGLSLAGVNTGELFF.

In its sample, this clonotype was seen a few times. J is TRBJ1-5 and V is TRBV21-1. TRBV21-1 is marked as a pseudogene. There are 14 residues in the CDR3. CDR3 amino acids: CASSKARMDQPQHF. The CDR3 DNA reads as TGTGCCAGCAGCAAAGCGCGTATGGATCAGCCCCAGCATTTT.

The V call is TRBV28, the J call TRBJ2-2, with D unresolved. V gave up 3 bases and J gave up 5 bases, with 7 bases separating them. Germline V gene data show CDR1 as MDHEN and CDR2 as SYDVKM. The CDR3 covers 13 residues. The CDR3 nucleotides are TGTGCCAGCAGTTTTGGGGTTACCGGGGAGCTGTTTTTT. Translation gives CASSFGVTGELFF.

This clonotype was seen many times. The V call is TRBV14, the J call TRBJ2-5, with 11 bases fitting TRBD2. There are 16 residues in the CDR3. The germline gives CDR1 SGHDN, CDR2 FVKESK. Trimming at V came to 0 bases and at J to 5 bases, leaving 5 bases not matched to a gene. The chain's CDR3 is CASSQEASGRRETQYF. CDR3 bases: TGTGCCAGCAGCCAAGAGGCTAGCGGGAGGCGGGAGACCCAGTACTTC.

The J gene is TRBJ2-3, the V gene TRBV15; 8 bases are shared with TRBD2. Germline assignment: CDR1 LNHNV and CDR2 YYDKDF (reference sequence). J gave up 4 bases and V 0 bases, and 9 bases lay outside the gene matches. There are 17 residues in the CDR3. The CDR3 region has the DNA TGTGCCACCAGCAGAGATCTAAGCGGGAGAGGAGCAGATACGCAGTATTTT. It specifies CATSRDLSGRGADTQYF.

V gene TRBV18 combines with J gene TRBJ2-7, with 8 positions matching TRBD1. The germline CDR1 and CDR2 sequences are KGHSH and LQKENI. V lost 2 bases and J lost 6; bases outside the gene matches: 6. The CDR3 length is 14 residues. The CDR3 here is CASSPSPGGSEQYF. The CDR3 nucleotides are TGTGCCAGCTCACCATCCCCAGGGGGCTCCGAGCAGTACTTC. Using reference TRBV18 and TRBJ2-7 for the parts outside the CDR3, the full variable domain is NAGVMQNPRHLVRRRGQEARLRCSPMKGHSHVYWYRQLPEEGLKFMVYLQKENIIDESGMPKERFSAEFPKEGPSILRIQQVVRGDSAAYFCASSPSPGGSEQYFGPGTRLTVT.

This clonotype was seen a handful of times. The chain couples TRBV4-3 to TRBJ2-7, with a weak D call TRBD1 (6 bases). V lost 1 base, J lost 3 bases, and 10 bases lay in between. The germline gives CDR1 LGHNA, CDR2 YSLEER. The CDR3 runs 14 residues. The CDR3 sequence: CASSQADRYYEQYF. The CDR3 bases are TGCGCCAGCAGCCAAGCGGACAGATACTACGAGCAGTACTTC.

This clonotype was recorded many times. This rearrangement joins TRBV7-2 to TRBJ2-7; the match to TRBD1 covers 10 bases. This CDR3 region has 18 residues. CDR1 is SGHTA, CDR2 FQGNSA, per germline. Trimming cost V 2 bases and J 2 bases; bases outside gene matches: 12. In nucleotides, the CDR3 is TGTGCCAGCAGCTTATGGATCAGGGACAGGGGTTTCCCCTACGAGCAGTACTTC. It translates to CASSLWIRDRGFPYEQYF.

Notes on this clonotype: One junction end disagrees with the germline gene, perhaps due to a read error. The V gene is TRBV7-7, the J gene TRBJ2-3, with D unclear. Looked up from germline, CDR1 is SSHAT and CDR2 is FNYEAQ (reference sequence). The CDR3 has 15 amino acids. CDR3: CASSFAESPTDTQYF. In DNA form, the CDR3 reads TGTGCTAGCAGCTTTGCCGAGTCCCCCACAGATACGCAGTATTTT.

The rearrangement uses TRBV9 and TRBJ1-2; a possible D gene is TRBD1 (5 bases). CDR1 is SGDLS, CDR2 YYNGEE, per germline. V was cut by 2 bases and J by 5 bases, with 7 bases left in between. This CDR3 spans 12 amino acids. CDR3 coding DNA: TGTGCCAGCAGCGTCTCAGGGTATGGCTACACCTTC. Translating it yields CASSVSGYGYTF.

This clonotype has ten or more counts. CDR3 region: CSARTSGLETQYF. CDR3 DNA sequence: TGCAGTGCGAGGACTAGCGGGTTAGAGACCCAGTACTTC. The chain links TRBV20-1 to TRBJ2-5; 11 bases fit TRBD2. With 6 bases clipped from V and 4 bases from J, the junction kept 4 bases outside the gene matches. The CDR3 totals 13 residues. The germline gives CDR1 DFQATT, CDR2 SNEGSKA (reference sequence).

The chain couples TRBV12-3 or TRBV12-4 to TRBJ2-7, with 13 bases lining up with TRBD2. The CDR3 has 16 residues. The trim removed 5 bases at V and 1 base at J, leaving 5 bases unmatched. CDR3: CASSALGLAGSYEQYF. The DNA for the CDR3 is TGTGCCAGCAGTGCCTTGGGACTAGCGGGGTCCTACGAGCAGTACTTC.

The sample holds many counts of this clonotype. The chain has TRBV27 and TRBJ2-6; D tentatively fits TRBD1 or TRBD2 (5 bases each). The CDR3 contains 16 residues. V was pared by 6 bases and J by 0 bases, with 12 bases between. CDR1 is MNHEY, CDR2 SMNVEV, per germline (reference sequence). The CDR3 loop is CASSPDGGSGANVLTF. CDR3 bases: TGTGCCAGCAGCCCTGATGGGGGCTCTGGGGCCAACGTCCTGACTTTC.